This TCR beta chain originates from a study of OX40 agonist ivuxolimab in advanced cancers. At the level of the study: Around 40% of patients had received prior checkpoint inhibitor therapy.

Findings and caveats of the study: Also showing low normalized T-cell clonal expansion were some of the nonresponders. CD8+ T cells were the subset that, on average, had more expanded clones than CD4+.

Germline V gene sequence: CDR1 MDHEN, CDR2 SYDVKM. Trimming cost V 6 bases and J 8 bases, with 22 bases left between them. The length of the CDR3 is 16 residues. The method was immunoSEQ multiplex PCR; TCRdb's version includes in-frame clones alone and lacks a portion of them. The data show around 80,000 clones, with approximately 89% seen just once and 2.4% held by the top ten. Researchers took blood at baseline, on cycle 4 day 1, and on cycle 7 day 1. A note on this clone: Its antigen is not known.

This receptor was obtained from an adult with an advanced solid tumor such as melanoma, head and neck, liver or kidney cancer. The chain carries TRBV28 and TRBJ1-4; D possibly corresponds to TRBD1 (6 bases). This specimen was CD4+ or CD8+ T cells sorted from blood, taken in a trial of the OX40 agonist ivuxolimab. This chain's CDR3 is CASSHPRDTGREKLFF. In nucleotides, the CDR3 is TGTGCCAGCAGCCACCCCCGGGACACGGGGCGGGAAAAACTGTTTTTT.